Listed below are T cell receptor beta chains from one sample, sequenced in a study of OX40 agonist ivuxolimab in advanced cancers. Here immunoSEQ multiplex PCR was the method, and the copy in TCRdb shows in-frame clones only, minus some. The sample has some 77,000 clones, around nine tenths seen once; the top ten hold approximately 2.6%. Here the sequenced sample was CD4+ or CD8+ T cells sorted from blood, taken in a trial of the OX40 agonist ivuxolimab. These receptors were taken from an adult with an advanced solid tumor such as melanoma, head and neck, liver or kidney cancer. CDR3s include the opening cysteine and the closing phenylalanine or tryptophan. The D gene is left open where the match is weak.

TRBV21-1	NA	TRBJ1-1	CASSKPGGLETEAFF	TGTGCCAGCAGCAAACCGGGAGGACTCGAAACTGAAGCTTTCTTT
TRBV5-4	TRBD1	TRBJ2-1	CASSLAGQGSSNEQFF	TGTGCCAGCAGCTTGGCCGGACAGGGCAGTTCCAATGAGCAGTTCTTC
TRBV12-5	TRBD2	TRBJ2-1	CASGMGLAGVYNEQFF	TGTGCTAGTGGGATGGGACTAGCGGGGGTATACAATGAGCAGTTCTTC
TRBV30	NA	TRBJ2-1	CALWGNEQFF	TGTGCTTTATGGGGGAATGAGCAGTTCTTC
TRBV5-6	NA	TRBJ1-1	CASSLLSGGGGMNTEAFF	TGTGCCAGCAGCTTGCTCTCCGGGGGAGGAGGTATGAACACTGAAGCTTTCTTT
TRBV2	NA	TRBJ1-1	CASLKRGVTEAFF	TGTGCCAGCCTAAAACGGGGGGTCACTGAAGCTTTCTTT
TRBV5-4	NA	TRBJ1-2	CASSLTRAYGYTF	TGTGCCAGCAGCTTGACGCGGGCATATGGCTACACCTTC
TRBV30	TRBD1	TRBJ1-4	CAWAGTGGEKLFF	TGTGCCTGGGCCGGGACAGGGGGGGAAAAACTGTTTTTT
TRBV7-9	TRBD2	TRBJ2-3	CASTPGQPGTISTDTQYF	TGTGCCAGCACCCCTGGGCAACCCGGGACTATTAGCACAGATACGCAGTATTTT
TRBV7-2	TRBD1	TRBJ2-4	CASSQGGQGNIQYF	TGTGCCAGCAGCCAAGGGGGACAGGGGAACATTCAGTACTTC
TRBV30	NA	TRBJ2-1	CAWRVYNEQFF	TGTGCCTGGAGAGTGTACAATGAGCAGTTCTTC
TRBV18	NA	TRBJ2-3	CASSPRTSEDTQYF	TGTGCCAGCTCACCGAGGACTTCCGAAGATACGCAGTATTTT
TRBV10-3	NA	TRBJ2-3	CAISESGEDTQYF	TGTGCCATCAGTGAATCGGGGGAAGATACGCAGTATTTT